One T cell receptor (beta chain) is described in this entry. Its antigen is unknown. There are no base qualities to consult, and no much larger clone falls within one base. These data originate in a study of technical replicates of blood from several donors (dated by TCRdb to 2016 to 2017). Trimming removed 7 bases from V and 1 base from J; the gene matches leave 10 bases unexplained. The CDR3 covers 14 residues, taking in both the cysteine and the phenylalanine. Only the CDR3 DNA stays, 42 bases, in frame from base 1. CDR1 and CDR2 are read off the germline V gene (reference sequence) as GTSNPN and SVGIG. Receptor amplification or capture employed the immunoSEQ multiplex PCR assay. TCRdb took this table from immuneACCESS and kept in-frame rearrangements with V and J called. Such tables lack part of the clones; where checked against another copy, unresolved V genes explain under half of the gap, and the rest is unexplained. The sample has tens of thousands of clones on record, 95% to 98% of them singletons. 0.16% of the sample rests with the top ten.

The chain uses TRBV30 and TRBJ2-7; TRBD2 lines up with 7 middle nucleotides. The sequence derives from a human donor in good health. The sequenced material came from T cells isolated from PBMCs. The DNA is TGTGCCTCGCACCGGTGGGGGGGATCCTACGAGCAGTACTTC. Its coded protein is CASHRWGGSYEQYF. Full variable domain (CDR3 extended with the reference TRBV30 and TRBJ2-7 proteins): SQTIHQWPATLVQPVGSPLSLECTVEGTSNPNLYWYRQAAGRGLQLLFYSVGIGQISSEVPQNLSASRPQDRQFILSSKKLLLSDSGFYLCASHRWGGSYEQYFGPGTRLTVT.